This paragraph covers one TCR beta chain sequence. Method: immunoSEQ multiplex PCR; TCRdb's copy keeps in-frame clones and lacks some. Here the sample spans a few hundred thousand clones, roughly 90% being singletons. In germline, CDR1 is GTSNPN, CDR2 SVGIG (reference sequence). This CDR3 comprises 16 residues. V lost 4 bases and J lost 3, with 19 bases in between. This sample is drawn from a study of blood T cell repertoires in COVID-19. Before being deemed recovered, Cohort 3 donors had two negative PCRs, clearance, or symptom resolution. The rearrangement joins TRBV30 to TRBJ1-3; no clear D. Sequences were obtained from PBMCs or T cells enriched from blood (not recorded which). The receptor was derived from a woman aged 30 to 39 who had recovered from COVID-19. In nucleotides, the CDR3 is TGTGCCTGGACTCTTCGGGGAGGGTTGGTTGGAAACACCATATATTTT. This translates into CAWTLRGGLVGNTIYF.